Presented here are 10 T cell receptor beta chains from one specimen sequenced in a study of cytomegalovirus exposure and HLA in healthy donors. PCR used 60 Vbeta primers and 13 Jbeta primers. The protocol was immunoSEQ multiplex PCR, while the TCRdb copy is restricted to in-frame clones and leaves out a portion. The sample carries 74,000 or so clones, 65% to 70% recorded once. Source material: PBMCs. These TCRs come from a woman in her thirties in good health and CMV-seronegative.

The table lists this clone with a few counts. The V call is TRBV27, the J call TRBJ2-7; D gene uncertain. From germline, CDR1 is MNHEY and CDR2 SMNVEV (reference sequence). V was cut by 0 bases and J by 5 bases, with 8 bases left in between. The CDR3 runs to 13 residues. DNA of the CDR3: TGTGCCAGCAGTTTATCGGAGAAGAACGAGCAGTACTTC. Its translation is CASSLSEKNEQYF.

The chain is built from TRBV9 and TRBJ2-3; 7 bases align to TRBD1. With 5 bases clipped from V and 5 bases from J, the junction kept 20 bases outside the gene matches. CDR1 SGDLS and CDR2 YYNGEE come from the germline V gene. The CDR3 is 18 amino acids. CDR3: CASSLGTRGLLEGDTQYF. Here the CDR3 DNA reads TGTGCCAGCAGTCTCGGGACCAGGGGGTTACTAGAAGGAGATACGCAGTATTTT.

This clone has only a few counts. V gene TRBV5-1 combines with J gene TRBJ1-1; 9 nucleotides agree with TRBD1. With V trimmed by 4 bases and J by 2 bases, 6 bases remained unmatched. Germline-derived CDR1 and CDR2 are SGHRS and YFSETQ. The CDR3 runs to 15 residues. CDR3 nucleotide sequence: TGCGCCAGCAGCAAAGAGACAGGGGGAAACACTGAAGCTTTCTTT. Translation gives CASSKETGGNTEAFF. Full variable domain (missing parts from reference TRBV5-1 and TRBJ1-1): KAGVTQTPRYLIKTRGQQVTLSCSPISGHRSVSWYQQTPGQGLQFLFEYFSETQRNKGNFPGRFSGRQFSNSRSEMNVSTLELGDSALYLCASSKETGGNTEAFFGQGTRLTVV.

The rearrangement uses TRBV29-1 and TRBJ2-5; no definite D call. This CDR3 region has 12 residues. Per the germline V gene, CDR1 is SQVTM and CDR2 is ANQGSEA. The V end lost 3 bases, the J end lost 1 base, and 6 bases lay between the germline ends. The CDR3 is CSVDPSQETQYF. In nucleotides, the CDR3 is TGCAGCGTTGACCCTAGCCAAGAGACCCAGTACTTC.

The chain uses TRBV7-9 and TRBJ2-7; 7 bases map to TRBD2. The CDR3 has 15 residues. The germline V gene has CDR1 SEHNR and CDR2 FQNEAQ (reference sequence). V dropped 3 bases and J dropped 2; count of bases not matched to a gene: 7. The CDR3 nucleotides are TGTGCCAGCAGCTTTTCAGCGGGGCCAGCCTACGAGCAGTACTTC. It codes for CASSFSAGPAYEQYF.

V is TRBV6-1 and J is TRBJ2-5; perhaps TRBD1 as D (6 bases). The CDR3 extends over 14 amino acids. The ends were cut back, 5 bases at V and 0 bases at J, with 10 bases in the middle. Germline CDR1 and CDR2: MNHNS and SASEGT. The CDR3 DNA follows: TGTGCCAGCAGTCCACAGGGCCACCAAGAGACCCAGTACTTC. It encodes CASSPQGHQETQYF.

The chain links TRBV7-8 to TRBJ1-2; TRBD1 matches 11 bases. V trimming: 5 bases; J trimming: 5 bases; junction bases outside the gene matches: 13. The CDR3 length is 17 residues. Germline V gene data show CDR1 as SGHVS and CDR2 as FQNEAQ. Here the CDR3 reads CASSQANWDRGSYGYTF. The CDR3 DNA follows: TGTGCCAGCAGCCAAGCGAATTGGGACAGGGGGTCTTATGGCTACACCTTC.

The V and J genes are TRBV14 and TRBJ2-3; 11 nucleotides agree with TRBD2. The CDR3 totals 16 residues. Germline V lookup: CDR1 SGHDN, CDR2 FVKESK. Unmatched junction bases numbered 7, after V lost 2 bases and J lost 6 bases. CDR3 amino acids: CASSQLASGGSDTQYF. The CDR3 DNA reads TGTGCCAGCAGCCAACTTGCTAGCGGGGGGAGTGATACGCAGTATTTT.

V gene TRBV23-1 combines with J gene TRBJ2-1, with D uncertain. TRBV23-1 is an ORF, and what it does is uncertain. This CDR3 contains 13 residues. The V and J ends lost 2 bases and 9 bases respectively, with 11 bases between them. The CDR3 DNA reads TGCGCCAGCAGTCAACACAGAGTGGGTGAGCAGTTCTTC. Protein: CASSQHRVGEQFF.

The V and J genes are TRBV6-4 and TRBJ1-2; 8 positions match TRBD1. Looked up from germline, CDR1 is MRHNA and CDR2 is SNTAGT. J lost 8 bases, V lost 0 bases, and 17 bases had no gene match. The CDR3 has 18 amino acids. The CDR3 bases are TGTGCCAGCAGTGACTCGAATGGCCAGGGGGCGTTCCTATCGGGCTACACCTTC. This translates into CASSDSNGQGAFLSGYTF.